Listed below are T cell receptor beta chains from one sample, sequenced in a study of blood T cell repertoires in COVID-19. Here immunoSEQ multiplex PCR was the method, and the copy in TCRdb shows in-frame clones only, minus some. Among around 250,000 clones, 80% to 90% were seen once, and the ten largest hold approximately 4%. The sample consisted of PBMCs or T cells enriched from blood (not recorded which). The receptors stem from a woman in her 30s with acute COVID-19. CDR3s leave out the opening cysteine and the closing phenylalanine or tryptophan. A D gene is named only where the DNA matches it firmly.

v_gene	len	j_gene	d_gene	CDR3aa
TRBV27	14	TRBJ2-7	TRBD2	ASSVTSGWSSYEQY
TRBV28	12	TRBJ1-4	.	ASSLVQGNEKLF
TRBV6-2/TRBV6-3	15	TRBJ2-1	TRBD2	ASSPGLAGASYNEQF
TRBV6-1	12	TRBJ1-5	TRBD1	ASSDQTGGQPQH
TRBV9	13	TRBJ1-2	.	ASSSRDKDNYGYT
TRBV7-3	14	TRBJ2-1	TRBD1	ASSPISGQGAGEQF
TRBV7-2	13	TRBJ2-7	TRBD2	ASSLRAGEAYEQY
TRBV9	15	TRBJ2-2	TRBD2	ASSVGSGGRVIGELF
TRBV29-1	14	TRBJ1-2	.	SVVGALTGLNYGYT
TRBV5-1	12	TRBJ2-7	TRBD1	ASSLGTGGPEQY
TRBV28	11	TRBJ2-2	.	ASSLYGTGELF
TRBV6-5	11	TRBJ2-1	.	ASIRQVTHEQF
TRBV29-1	11	TRBJ2-2	.	SVVGVNTGELF
TRBV28	16	TRBJ2-3	TRBD2	ASSYSGTSGSNTDTQY
TRBV7-3	11	TRBJ2-5	TRBD2	ASSNLAGETQY
TRBV28	11	TRBJ2-6	.	ATGISGANVLT
TRBV5-4	12	TRBJ2-1	.	ASSLGRGYNEQF
TRBV29-1	10	TRBJ2-1	.	SVEEVPGEQF
TRBV5-1	16	TRBJ2-7	TRBD1	ASSPWGKGDRPSYEQY
TRBV29-1	13	TRBJ2-3	TRBD2	SVLGLAGTADTQY
TRBV6-2/TRBV6-3	12	TRBJ2-7	.	ASSYPGGGYEQY
TRBV9	10	TRBJ2-1	.	ASSGRPERQF
TRBV7-9	13	TRBJ2-3	.	ASSSVQGRADTQY
TRBV28	10	TRBJ1-3	.	ASQRVGNTIY
TRBV2	14	TRBJ1-4	TRBD1	ASSLTGQSTNEKLF
TRBV28	11	TRBJ1-1	TRBD1	ASSTGVETEAF
TRBV18	12	TRBJ1-1	.	ASSPPPGNTEAF
TRBV3-1/TRBV3-2	14	TRBJ2-7	.	ASSQDPSGQGYEQY
TRBV7-9	12	TRBJ2-7	.	ASSSQGGIYEQY
TRBV2	13	TRBJ2-1	TRBD2	ASIFGTTTYNEQF
TRBV6-2/TRBV6-3	14	TRBJ2-7	TRBD1	ASSSLTGGQRNEQY
TRBV7-3	11	TRBJ2-3	.	ASSTSVADTQY
TRBV6-6	13	TRBJ2-1	TRBD2	ASSRLAGTANEQF
TRBV25-1	13	TRBJ1-3	TRBD1	ASIPQGAFGNTIY
TRBV7-9	11	TRBJ2-7	.	ASSDRGGYEQY
TRBV19	9	TRBJ2-4	.	ASSSENIQY
TRBV19	16	TRBJ2-7	TRBD1	ASSNPLQARQGQSEQY
TRBV7-3	14	TRBJ2-3	TRBD2	ASSLMASGGTDTQY
TRBV4-3	13	TRBJ1-4	TRBD1	ASSQTGTGNEKLF
TRBV5-4	12	TRBJ1-1	TRBD1	ASSRDRGQTEAF
TRBV9	13	TRBJ1-4	.	ASSFKGVTNEKLF
TRBV7-9	12	TRBJ1-1	TRBD1	ASSEGQSNTEAF
TRBV2	17	TRBJ1-5	TRBD1	ASSAGRGTGGPSNQPQH